Included here is one T cell receptor beta chain sequence, with context. Its antigen has not been determined. Per-base quality was not reported, and no clone a single base away is much larger than it. The cohort consisted of some 670 healthy bone marrow donors. At the time of sampling, every cohort member was nominally healthy, though immune exposures that went unrecorded were likely present. The donor was CMV seropositive and belonged to the group of 250 to 300 seropositive cohort members. Every donor gave a peripheral blood sample, and the peripheral blood mononuclear cells from that sample were used for TCR beta sequencing. The Qiagen DNeasy Blood Extraction Kit was used to extract genomic DNA from the blood cell samples. Preparation of the library involved the immunoSEQ multiplex PCR assay. A mixture of 60 forward primers for TCR Vbeta segments and 13 reverse primers for TCR Jbeta segments was used in the multiplex PCR. The CDR3 region of rearranged TCR beta genes was amplified from genomic DNA with a multiplex PCR assay. Amplified TCR beta libraries were sequenced as 87-base-pair reads on the Illumina HiSeq System. On the study's bioinformatics: A later analysis counted approximately 74 million unique TCR beta chains across the 700 or so repertoires, and around 9.9 million of these chains were shared by at least two donors. Raw reads were error-corrected and collapsed into unique sequences with a nearest-neighbor algorithm that merged closely related sequences to remove PCR and sequencing errors. To assign V, D and J gene segments, CDR3 sequences were aligned to IMGT reference sequences. For a sequence to be retained, at least a six-nucleotide match to both a V gene segment and a J gene segment was required. A rearrangement counted as productive if the CDR3 had no stop codons and remained in frame with V and J, and every other rearrangement counted as non-productive. Following IMGT convention, CDR3 was defined as the stretch from the second conserved V-encoded cysteine to the conserved J-encoded phenylalanine. In an earlier analysis of more than 550 of the donors, sequences lacking an unambiguous match to a single V gene segment were excluded. In an earlier analysis of 500 to 750 of the donors, V segments were called functional above 56.7% productive rearrangements and were called segregating when the between-donor standard deviation exceeded 5%. A statistical classification framework was built to diagnose cytomegalovirus status from the catalog of TCR beta chain sequences. In a later analysis, V and J genes were assigned by comparing TCR nucleotide sequences against IMGT/GENE-DB human TR gene sequences. Using the TCRdist pipeline, a later analysis assigned CDR3 sequences along with most-parsimonious VDJ recombination scenarios. A later analysis defined each TCR beta chain by its CDR3 amino acid sequence plus V-gene family, and excluded reads lacking a unique V-gene family. As a way to deal with suspected cross-contamination and a sequencing artifact, a later analysis dropped roughly 600 nucleotide sequences that were highly shared and had low generation probability. A later analysis calculated a clonal expansion index for each public chain from normalized within-repertoire ranks of inferred template counts. Generation probabilities in a later analysis came from a VDJ recombination model fitted to out-of-frame rearrangements, and those results were checked against IGoR. In a later analysis, hypergeometric tests were used to score TCR-TCR, TCR-HLA and TCR-CMV co-occurrence, with a repertoire-size bias correction applied to TCR pairs. False discovery rates were estimated in a later analysis by permuting HLA or CMV assignments 20 times. In a later analysis, co-occurring TCRs were grouped using DBSCAN, and TCRdist sequence similarity was added for clustering within HLA-allele-positive subsets. Co-occurrence clustering excluded repertoires with fewer than 30,000 or more than 120,000 public chains, plus five with anomalous nucleotide sharing. The clones in this table, taken by TCRdb from immuneACCESS, are in-frame only. Not every clone is retained; where verified, under half of the shortfall comes from an unresolved V gene, and the cause of the rest is unknown. Clone size and the V and J calls come from that table; the DNA yielded D and trimming. Here the sample has about 260,000 clones; around four fifths occur a single time. Together, the top ten hold 2% to 2.5% of the sample.

This specimen belongs to a study of cytomegalovirus exposure and HLA in healthy donors listed by TCRdb under 2017. Looking at the study overall: An earlier analysis of fewer than 750 of the donors reported about 260 Gb of sequence data and 117 million unique TCR beta sequences obtained from around 190 million T cells. Donor age, sex, ethnicity and CMV serostatus were compiled together with the repertoire data. Of the 300 to 500 genotyped donors, less than 90% were placed in the genetic ancestry cluster associated with self-reported Caucasian donors. A later analysis re-analyzed previously published TCR beta repertoires from approximately 670 donors and added high-resolution HLA genotyping to study TCR occurrence patterns. High-throughput TCR immunosequencing, statistical association of individual TCRs with disease status, and machine learning were combined to predict cytomegalovirus infection status. Along with the roughly 700-subject first cohort, a separate validation cohort of 120 different subjects was used. A later genetic analysis used genome-wide SNP genotypes for about 65% of the 666 donors, treating that subset as a discovery cohort. Because of strong linkage in the cohort, four to six DR-DQ haplotypes were treated as single units for association and clustering. The study used immunosequencing to profile the T cell repertoires of more than 650 subjects and linked those repertoires to cytomegalovirus serostatus. Roughly 300 gigabases of sequencing data and approximately 80 million unique TCR sequences were included in an early release covering around 650 HLA-typed donors. Across approximately 400 genotyped donors of the cohort, an average of approximately 220,000 unique TCR beta nucleotide sequences per donor were sequenced, and roughly a sixth of those sequences were non-productive. Class I and class II HLA loci were covered by the typing at four-digit resolution. Rather than using new phenotypic data, the later analysis identified candidate immune exposures from TCR beta sequences and from how often those sequences occurred across donors. Typing coverage varied by locus: 629-630 donors for A, B, C, DRB1 and DQB1; roughly 510 for DQA1; 606 for DPA1; more than 450 for DPB1. The study was designed to test whether signatures of past pathogen exposure could be identified by cataloging public T cell receptors. To decide whether each TCR beta V gene segment behaved as functional or pseudogenic, an earlier analysis of fewer than 750 of the donors relied on high-throughput TCR beta sequencing. Every repertoire in the discovery cohort had been generated on one and the same sequencing platform.

What the work shows at the level of the full study, not this receptor alone: CMV serostatus was the only immune exposure information available for the cohort. The sequencing pipeline was judged likely to have produced a cluster of highly shared sequence variants as a technical artifact. A further reported finding was that TCR beta sequences accurately predicted the HLA-A and HLA-B alleles for most subjects in the first cohort. When HLA alleles, especially DR and DQ, strongly co-occurred, attributing TCR associations to individual alleles was difficult. In a later analysis, HLA-associated TCR beta chains were found to be more clonally expanded and to have lower generation probabilities than equally common non-associated chains. Broadly in line with IMGT annotations, most TCR beta V segments showed up in productive rearrangements about 87% or about 30% of the time in an earlier analysis of approximately 600 of the donors. Correlated functional status among segregating V segments might be attributable to linkage disequilibrium, but an unknown experimental factor could not be ruled out. Specific HLA alleles were associated with over 15,000 TCR beta sequences at a false discovery rate of 0.05 in a later analysis. In vitro tests confirmed that a few of the cytomegalovirus-associated TCR beta chains recognize cytomegalovirus antigens. Because some donors lacked HLA typing at each locus, the association tests relied only on the typed subset. The study listed over 150 TCR beta chains as associated with cytomegalovirus. A later genetic analysis associated a missense DCLRE1C variant with V-gene and J-gene trimming of TCR beta chains, and an independent cohort replicated the association. Some IMGT-functional V segments, including TRBV6-2 and TRBV6-3, could not be told apart with the 87-base-pair reads, so those segments were excluded. Most CMV-associated TCR beta chains appeared to be HLA-restricted in a later analysis, and the HLA associations seemed to be driven largely by CMV exposure. The earlier analysis of around 600 of the donors excluded 15 to 20 rarely observed V segments, including chromosome 9 orphons, because counts were too low. Cytomegalovirus status was reported to be diagnosed by the classifier with high specificity and sensitivity in both the original and validation cohorts. Presence/absence analyses assumed roughly uniform sequencing depth across donors, an assumption that may not hold. A later analysis reported that several top co-occurrence clusters appeared linked to parvovirus B19, influenza, CMV and Epstein-Barr virus. The cohort was sequenced for TCR beta chains only, and without alpha or paired-chain data the features that could be detected were limited. According to a later genetic analysis, donors in an Asian-associated ancestry cluster had fewer N-insertions in productive TCRs than the approximately 700-donor mean. A later analysis found that TCR association rates varied across HLA loci, with DRB1 alleles showing the most associated TCRs and HLA-C alleles the fewest. The authors suggested that the approach could potentially be generalized to other disease states and immunological phenotypes. While some public TCRs were present in many individuals, most TCR sequences turned up only very rarely across donors.

The germline V gene specifies SGDLS as CDR1 and YYNGEE as CDR2. The germline ends are 6 bases apart after V is trimmed by 0 bases and J by 0 bases. Inclusive of the bounding cysteine and phenylalanine, the CDR3 is 14 residues long. Only the CDR3 DNA is retained, 42 bases long and in frame from the first base. The sequencing sample was made of PBMCs. In this chain, TRBV9 is recombined with TRBJ2-5; the D gene is perhaps TRBD1, on 5 matching bases. The clonotype comes from a woman aged 40 to 55 in good health and CMV-seropositive. In nucleotides, the sequence is TGTGCCAGCAGCGTAGTAGGGGACCAAGAGACCCAGTACTTC. It specifies CASSVVGDQETQYF.